Listed here are 29 T cell receptor beta chains from one sample, sequenced in a study of T cell repertoires in cytomegalovirus infection. These receptors have no known antigen. From the reads, TCRdb called clonotypes with MiXCR, one entry per CDR3 protein. The table records about 570,000 distinct CDR3 sequences, approximately 40% of them present only once. This specimen was cultured PBMCs, taken from culture after CMV antigen stimulation. All receptors derive from a human donor in good health (CMV status not recorded). Some clones in this sample may be carry-over from other donors' samples.

V usage is TRBV12-3 or TRBV12-4 and J usage is TRBJ2-1, with 7 bases that match TRBD1. The junction had 4 bases not matched to a gene; V was cut back by 6 bases and J by 5 bases. CDR3 size: 13 residues. The CDR3 loop reads CASRDRTDNEQFF. The DNA of the CDR3 is TGTGCCAGCAGGGACAGGACTGACAATGAGCAGTTCTTC.

Only one count was recorded for this clonotype. This sequence joins TRBV19 and TRBJ2-4; D is unclear. V lost 9 bases to trimming and J lost 3 bases, with 12 bases between them. Per germline, CDR1 LNHDA and CDR2 SQIVND (reference sequence). The CDR3 loop spans 13 amino acids. CDR3 amino acids: CASNSLGKNIQYF. The CDR3 DNA is TGTGCCAGCAATTCTCTGGGCAAAAACATTCAGTACTTC.

This clonotype was seen repeatedly, ten times or more. The V call is TRBV25-1, the J call TRBJ2-1; 9 nucleotides line up with TRBD1. The CDR3 is made up of 15 amino acids. The trim removed 7 bases at V and 5 bases at J, leaving 9 bases unmatched. From germline, CDR1 is MGHDK and CDR2 SYGVNS. This CDR3 reads CASTPSGTGNNEQFF. CDR3 nucleotide sequence: TGTGCCAGCACCCCATCCGGGACAGGGAACAATGAGCAGTTCTTC.

V and J are TRBV11-2 and TRBJ1-1, with unresolved D. This CDR3 is 14 amino acids long. The germline CDR1 and CDR2 sequences are SGHAT and FQNNGV. V was cut by 0 bases and J by 5 bases, with 10 bases left in between. DNA of the CDR3: TGTGCCAGCAGCTTAGATTGGTGGAGGACTGAAGCTTTCTTT. Translation gives CASSLDWWRTEAFF. Filled out from reference TRBV11-2 and TRBJ1-1, the complete variable domain reads EAGVAQSPRYKIIEKRQSVAFWCNPISGHATLYWYQQILGQGPKLLIQFQNNGVVDDSQLPKDRFSAERLKGVDSTLKIQPAKLEDSAVYLCASSLDWWRTEAFFGQGTRLTVV.

This rearrangement joins TRBV12-3 or TRBV12-4 to TRBJ2-7, with 9 positions matching TRBD1. Unmatched junction bases numbered 11, after V lost 2 bases and J lost 3 bases. This CDR3 has 17 residues. The CDR3 spells CASSLSWDRDGSYEQYF. CDR3 in DNA: TGTGCCAGCAGTTTATCGTGGGACAGGGACGGGAGCTACGAGCAGTACTTC.

The genes are TRBV20-1 and TRBJ1-2; TRBD1 agrees at 7 bases. V was clipped by 7 bases and J by 4 bases; unmatched bases: 9. Per germline, CDR1 DFQATT and CDR2 SNEGSKA (reference sequence). This CDR3 comprises 13 residues. In DNA, the CDR3 is TGCAGTGTTCGGGGGGGGACAGCCTATGGCTACACCTTC. The encoded protein is CSVRGGTAYGYTF.

The rearrangement links TRBV7-8 to TRBJ1-5; D is ambiguous. Germline-derived CDR1 and CDR2 are SGHVS and FQNEAQ. V was clipped by 2 bases and J by 5 bases, with 13 bases between them. This CDR3 contains 15 residues. The DNA of the CDR3 is TGTGCCAGCAGCTTATGGCGTGACCGTTATCAGCCCCAGCATTTT. This codes for CASSLWRDRYQPQHF. Filled out from reference TRBV7-8 and TRBJ1-5, the complete variable domain reads GAGVSQSPRYKVAKRGQDVALRCDPISGHVSLFWYQQALGQGPEFLTYFQNEAQLDKSGLPSDRFFAERPEGSVSTLKIQRTQQEDSAVYLCASSLWRDRYQPQHFGDGTRLSIL.

V usage is TRBV7-8 and J usage is TRBJ2-1, with D hard to call. CDR1 and CDR2 (germline): SGHVS, FQNEAQ. The CDR3 runs 13 residues. V dropped 2 bases and J dropped 12 bases, with 14 bases sitting between them. The CDR3 sequence: CASSLRSQFWQFF. CDR3 coding DNA: TGTGCCAGCAGCTTACGGTCCCAGTTTTGGCAGTTCTTC.

In its sample, this clonotype was seen a few times. The chain employs TRBV2 and TRBJ2-2, with 11 bases fitting TRBD2. In germline, CDR1 is SNHLY, CDR2 FYNNEI. The CDR3 length is 16 residues. With 6 bases clipped from V and 2 bases from J, the junction kept 5 bases outside the gene matches. CDR3 nucleotides: TGTGCCAGCAGGGTAGGGACTAGCGGAAACACCGGGGAGCTGTTTTTT. This translates into CASRVGTSGNTGELFF.

The gene calls are TRBV5-4 and TRBJ2-5; 7 bases map to TRBD1. From germline, CDR1 is SGHNT and CDR2 YYREEE (reference sequence). Trimming at V came to 5 bases and at J to 7 bases, leaving 20 bases not matched to a gene. This CDR3 is 17 amino acids long. The CDR3 DNA sequence: TGTGCCAGCAGTTGGGGAAGTAAGGCAGGGACAGTTCGGACCCAGTACTTC. Translation: CASSWGSKAGTVRTQYF.

This clonotype occurred a few times. V and J are TRBV28 and TRBJ1-5; 9 nucleotides line up with TRBD1. CDR3 length: 16 residues. Trimming took 6 bases from V and 5 from J; bases not matched to a gene: 11. CDR1 is MDHEN, CDR2 SYDVKM, per germline. In DNA, the CDR3 is TGTGCCAGCAGGTTAACCGGGACAGGGACCCATCAGCCCCAGCATTTT. Encoded protein: CASRLTGTGTHQPQHF.

V and J are TRBV7-6 and TRBJ2-7; TRBD2 matches 16 bases. The CDR3 totals 19 residues. Trimming at V came to 5 bases and at J to 0 bases, leaving 10 bases not matched to a gene. Per germline, CDR1 SGHVS and CDR2 FNYEAQ. The CDR3 loop is CASSPNSGTSGRVSYEQYF. The CDR3 coding sequence is TGTGCCAGCAGCCCAAACAGCGGGACTAGCGGGAGGGTCTCCTACGAGCAGTACTTC.

The CDR3 protein is CASSPTGPRNSEAFF. The DNA of the CDR3 is TGCGCCAGCAGCCCGACCGGGCCCCGAAACTCTGAAGCTTTCTTT. The V and J genes are TRBV4-1 and TRBJ1-1; D gene uncertain. The CDR3 runs to 15 residues. V was cut by 4 bases and J by 6 bases, with 18 bases left in between. Germline V gene data show CDR1 as MGHRA and CDR2 as YSYEKL.

This clonotype was detected many times. V gene TRBV7-8 combines with J gene TRBJ1-6; weak D call: TRBD1 (6 bases). Trimming cost V 3 bases and J 2 bases, with 8 bases left between them. CDR1 and CDR2 from the germline V gene are SGHVS and FQNEAQ. This CDR3 has 15 residues. This CDR3 reads CASSFTGPYNSPLHF. The CDR3 DNA reads TGTGCCAGCAGCTTTACAGGGCCCTATAATTCACCCCTCCACTTT.

The rearrangement uses TRBV7-9 and TRBJ2-3, with D unclear. This CDR3 contains 16 residues. The germline V gene has CDR1 SEHNR and CDR2 FQNEAQ (reference sequence). V was trimmed by 4 bases and J by 4 bases, leaving 18 bases between them. The CDR3 sequence: CASSSIVGYYADTQYF. The CDR3 DNA follows: TGTGCCAGCAGCTCGATCGTAGGGTACTATGCAGATACGCAGTATTTT.

The chain has TRBV20-1 and TRBJ1-1, with 9 bases aligning to TRBD1. Germline CDR1 DFQATT, CDR2 SNEGSKA (reference sequence). The ends lost 6 bases at V and 8 bases at J; junction bases unmatched: 4. The CDR3 covers 11 residues. The chain's CDR3 is CSAGDRAEAFF. The CDR3 nucleotides are TGCAGTGCAGGGGACAGGGCCGAAGCTTTCTTT.

The chain links TRBV20-1 to TRBJ1-2; no firm D call. The CDR3 loop spans 13 amino acids. Germline lookup yields CDR1 DFQATT and CDR2 SNEGSKA (reference sequence). V lost 5 bases and J 1 base, leaving 11 bases between the germline ends. CDR3 protein: CSAARGLNYGYTF. The CDR3 nucleotides read TGCAGTGCTGCCCGAGGGCTTAACTATGGCTACACCTTC.

This clonotype was seen a handful of times. A junction boundary mismatches the germline segment, possibly from a read error. The chain carries TRBV19 and TRBJ1-2; D unresolved. The CDR3 spans 13 residues. Germline loops: CDR1 LNHDA, CDR2 SQIVND (reference sequence). CDR3 in amino acids: CASTIRINYGYTF. The DNA of the CDR3 is TGTGCCAGTACTATACGGATTAACTATGGCTACACCTTC.

This clonotype has only a few counts. The V gene is TRBV6-2 or TRBV6-3, the J gene TRBJ1-4, with D unresolved. Trimming removed 7 bases at V and 10 bases at J, with 19 bases between. Germline-derived CDR1 and CDR2 are MNHEY and SVGEGT. The CDR3 sequence is 14 residues long. The CDR3 DNA reads TGTGCCAGCACCCCGCGAGTCGGTGCCTCAAAACTGTTTTTT. Protein: CASTPRVGASKLFF.

The rearrangement uses TRBV20-1 and TRBJ2-7; TRBD2 aligns across 10 bases. Looked up from germline, CDR1 is DFQATT and CDR2 is SNEGSKA (reference sequence). The length of the CDR3 is 15 residues. Trimming at V came to 4 bases and at J to 6 bases, leaving 12 bases not matched to a gene. The CDR3 protein is CSATLGGLAGVEQYF. CDR3 nucleotide sequence: TGCAGTGCTACCCTTGGAGGGCTAGCGGGAGTCGAGCAGTACTTC.

The sample holds a few counts of this clonotype. The gene calls are TRBV28 and TRBJ1-5, with D perhaps TRBD1 (5 bases). From germline, CDR1 is MDHEN and CDR2 SYDVKM. This CDR3 is 15 amino acids long. The V gene lost 5 bases and the J gene lost 4 bases, with 15 bases spanning the gap. The CDR3 sequence is CASSVGGTPNQPQHF. The CDR3 nucleotides are TGTGCCAGCAGTGTGGGTGGGACCCCGAATCAGCCCCAGCATTTT.

This clonotype has more than one count but fewer than ten. V and J are TRBV7-2 and TRBJ2-3; D is perhaps TRBD2 (6 bases). This CDR3 is built from 12 residues. Trimming stripped 8 bases from V and 4 bases from J, with 10 bases between. Germline V gene data show CDR1 as SGHTA and CDR2 as FQGNSA. Here the CDR3 DNA reads TGTGCCAGCGTCTCTAGCGCAGATACGCAGTATTTT. Amino acids: CASVSSADTQYF.

The chain combines TRBV7-2 with TRBJ2-5, with TRBD1 as a possible D gene (7 bases). The length of the CDR3 is 15 residues. Germline V lookup: CDR1 SGHTA, CDR2 FQGNSA. Trimming took off 2 bases at V and 1 base at J, with 11 bases between the two ends. The CDR3 DNA sequence: TGTGCCAGCAGCTTACAGGGGGGTTCCCAAGAGACCCAGTACTTC. It is translated as CASSLQGGSQETQYF. Combining the CDR3 with reference TRBV7-2 and TRBJ2-5 gives the whole variable domain GAGVSQSPSNKVTEKGKDVELRCDPISGHTALYWYRQSLGQGLEFLIYFQGNSAPDKSGLPSDRFSAERTGGSVSTLTIQRTQQEDSAVYLCASSLQGGSQETQYFGPGTRLLVL.

The chain combines TRBV12-3 or TRBV12-4 with TRBJ2-4, with D unresolved. The V gene lost 5 bases and the J gene lost 1 base, with 15 bases spanning the gap. This CDR3 has 16 amino acids. In nucleotides, the CDR3 is TGTGCCAGCAGTCACTGGGCGATGGGGGCCAAAAACATTCAGTACTTC. Translated, it gives CASSHWAMGAKNIQYF.

This clonotype was seen more than once but under ten times. The DNA for the CDR3 is TGTGCCAGCAGCCCGGTGGGACAGGGAGGTGAAAAACTGTTTTTT. It encodes CASSPVGQGGEKLFF. The chain employs TRBV11-2 and TRBJ1-4, with TRBD1 matching over 9 bases. Germline-derived CDR1 and CDR2 are SGHAT and FQNNGV. CDR3 size: 15 residues. Trimming at V came to 5 bases and at J to 7 bases, leaving 8 bases not matched to a gene.

This clonotype was recorded a few times. The gene calls are TRBV7-2 and TRBJ1-1; tentative D call: TRBD1 (5 bases). The V gene's germline CDR1 is SGHTA and CDR2 FQGNSA. V shed 4 bases and J shed 4 bases, with 16 bases lying between them. This CDR3 region has 15 residues. This CDR3 is CASSSRGGLGTEAFF. CDR3 in DNA: TGTGCCAGCAGCTCAAGGGGAGGCTTAGGCACTGAAGCTTTCTTT.

V gene TRBV5-5 combines with J gene TRBJ2-1; maybe TRBD2 (6 bases). The CDR3 totals 16 residues. Germline CDR1 and CDR2: SGHKS and YYEKEE (reference sequence). V lost 0 bases and J 0 bases, leaving 10 bases between the germline ends. The CDR3 sequence: CASSLVLAGSYNEQFF. The CDR3 DNA is TGTGCCAGCAGCTTGGTACTAGCAGGCTCCTACAATGAGCAGTTCTTC.

This clonotype was picked up a small number of times. The gene calls are TRBV7-6 and TRBJ2-7; TRBD1 matches at 7 bases. From germline, CDR1 is SGHVS and CDR2 FNYEAQ. V lost 4 bases to trimming and J lost 7 bases; unmatched junction nucleotides: 10. This CDR3 comprises 14 residues. CDR3 sequence reads: CASSSRYRGVEQYF. DNA for the CDR3: TGTGCCAGCAGCTCCCGTTACAGGGGAGTGGAGCAGTACTTC.

The rearrangement uses TRBV12-5 and TRBJ2-7; TRBD2 is a possible D gene (6 bases). The CDR3 runs 14 residues. CDR1 is LGHNT, CDR2 FRNRAP, per germline. V lost 6 bases and J 7 bases, leaving 19 bases between the germline ends. For the CDR3, the DNA is TGTGCTAGTGGGAGAATGGGCTCAGCGGGTGAGCAGTACTTC. It is translated as CASGRMGSAGEQYF.